This passage covers 25 T cell receptor beta chains from one sample sequenced in a study of neurological immune-mediated disorders. TCRdb itself ran the 5' RACE reads through MiXCR, one entry per CDR3 protein. The sample holds 20,000 to 30,000 distinct CDR3 sequences; about 2.5% are singletons and the top ten take about 2.5%. Sequencing input: PBMCs. The source is a woman in her forties or fifties with multiple sclerosis.

This clonotype occurred many times. This chain connects TRBV2 to TRBJ1-3; D may be TRBD1 (5 bases). Trimming removed 7 bases at V and 4 bases at J, with 8 bases between. The CDR3 is 12 amino acids. The V gene's germline CDR1 is SNHLY and CDR2 FYNNEI. This chain's CDR3 is CASTDTGNTIYF. CDR3 nucleotide sequence: TGTGCCAGCACGGACACCGGAAACACCATATATTTT. Filled out from reference TRBV2 and TRBJ1-3, the complete variable domain reads EPEVTQTPSHQVTQMGQEVILRCVPISNHLYFYWYRQILGQKVEFLVSFYNNEISEKSEIFDDQFSVERPDGSNFTLKIRSTKLEDSAMYFCASTDTGNTIYFGEGSWLTVV.

This clonotype was recorded a few times. The chain recombines TRBV10-3 with TRBJ1-3; D gene ambiguous. The CDR3 has 13 residues. The germline V gene has CDR1 ENHRY and CDR2 SYGVKD. Trimming pared 7 bases from V and 1 base from J, leaving 8 bases between. This CDR3 is CAIMGESGNTIYF. The CDR3 nucleotides read TGTGCCATCATGGGTGAATCTGGAAACACCATATATTTT.

This clonotype has a count of ten or more. CDR3 sequence: CASSNSGSLQDTQYF. CDR3 DNA sequence: TGTGCCAGCAGTAATAGCGGGAGTTTGCAAGATACGCAGTATTTT. V gene TRBV6-2 or TRBV6-3 combines with J gene TRBJ2-3; the match to TRBD2 covers 9 bases. The CDR3 is 15 residues long. Losses at the gene ends were 5 bases for V and 5 bases for J; bases not matched to a gene: 8. Germline CDR1 is MNHEY and CDR2 is SVGEGT.

The chain has TRBV20-1 and TRBJ1-2; 7 bases line up with TRBD1. The CDR3 extends over 14 amino acids. In germline, CDR1 is DFQATT, CDR2 SNEGSKA (reference sequence). The V gene end was trimmed by 1 base and the J gene end by 4 bases; junction bases not matched to a gene: 6. The CDR3 reads CSARATGRVYGYTF. CDR3 nucleotide sequence: TGCAGTGCTAGAGCGACAGGGCGGGTCTATGGCTACACCTTC.

This clonotype was counted at least ten times. This chain links TRBV7-9 with TRBJ2-7; no firm D call. Trimming left V 5 bases short and J 2 bases short, with 13 bases between. This CDR3 contains 14 residues. Germline assignment: CDR1 SEHNR and CDR2 FQNEAQ (reference sequence). The CDR3 bases are TGTGCCAGCAGCCCCTCTGGGGTGCCCTACGAGCAGTACTTC. This codes for CASSPSGVPYEQYF.

This clonotype was recorded at least ten times. V is TRBV6-6 and J is TRBJ2-1, with 8 bases matching TRBD2. The CDR3 sequence is 14 residues long. Trimming took 8 bases from V and 1 from J; bases not matched to a gene: 4. Germline CDR1 MNHNY, CDR2 SVGAGI (reference sequence). In nucleotides, the CDR3 is TGTGCCAGCGGCGGGGGGCGATCCTACAATGAGCAGTTCTTC. This translates into CASGGGRSYNEQFF.

The genes are TRBV12-3 or TRBV12-4 and TRBJ1-4; tentatively, D is TRBD1 (5 bases). The CDR3 has 12 amino acids. V lost 6 bases to trimming and J lost 8 bases, with 10 bases between them. The CDR3 here is CASSLWGEKLFF. The CDR3 DNA follows: TGTGCCAGCAGCTTATGGGGGGAAAAACTGTTTTTT.

Ten or more counts support this clonotype. The V call is TRBV7-2, the J call TRBJ2-2; 9 nucleotides align to TRBD1. Germline CDR1 reads SGHTA; CDR2 reads FQGNSA. Trimming at V came to 4 bases and at J to 3 bases, leaving 3 bases not matched to a gene. The CDR3 has 15 amino acids. The CDR3: CASSWGTGYTGELFF. CDR3 coding DNA: TGTGCCAGCAGCTGGGGGACAGGGTACACCGGGGAGCTGTTTTTT.

This rearrangement joins TRBV7-2 to TRBJ2-3; D gene uncertain. CDR1 SGHTA and CDR2 FQGNSA come from the germline V gene. This CDR3 spans 14 amino acids. Between the trimmed V and J ends, which lost 1 base and 2 bases, there was a span of 7 bases. CDR3 in amino acids: CASSLDWVTDTQYF. CDR3 bases: TGTGCCAGCAGCTTAGATTGGGTCACAGATACGCAGTATTTT.

This clonotype was detected ten times or more. This chain links TRBV29-1 with TRBJ2-4, with D hard to call. In germline, CDR1 is SQVTM, CDR2 ANQGSEA. Trimming removed 1 base at V and 1 base at J, with 5 bases between. The CDR3 contains 13 residues. CDR3 amino acids: CSVEVGAKNIQYF. As DNA, the CDR3 is TGCAGCGTTGAAGTGGGGGCCAAAAACATTCAGTACTTC.

This clonotype occurred many times. The rearrangement uses TRBV10-3 and TRBJ1-2; the D gene is possibly TRBD1 (5 bases). This CDR3 is 14 amino acids long. The V and J ends lost 6 bases and 2 bases respectively, with 13 bases between them. CDR1 is ENHRY, CDR2 SYGVKD, per germline. The CDR3 loop is CAIRARSGNYGYTF. CDR3 DNA sequence: TGTGCCATCAGGGCGAGATCAGGGAACTATGGCTACACCTTC.

The rearrangement uses TRBV7-3 and TRBJ1-1, with TRBD1 as a possible D gene (6 bases). This CDR3 is 15 amino acids long. Trimming left V 3 bases short and J 0 bases short, with 11 bases between. Germline lookup yields CDR1 SGHTA and CDR2 FQGTGA. In DNA, the CDR3 is TGTGCCAGCAGCTTGACGGGACACCTGAACACTGAAGCTTTCTTT. Translated: CASSLTGHLNTEAFF.

At least ten counts were recorded for this clonotype. The chain couples TRBV5-6 to TRBJ1-2, with 7 bases aligning to TRBD1. Germline V CDR1 and CDR2: SGHDT, YYEEEE. This CDR3 is 16 amino acids long. Unmatched junction bases numbered 13, after V lost 4 bases and J lost 4 bases. CDR3 nucleotides: TGTGCCAGCAGCCACTTGAAGATAGGGGGCGTCTATGGCTACACCTTC. Translation gives CASSHLKIGGVYGYTF.

This clonotype is labeled as medium-sized. The rearrangement uses TRBV5-1 and TRBJ1-1; 12 bases align to TRBD1. Germline V CDR1 and CDR2: SGHRS, YFSETQ. The CDR3 has 15 residues. V was pared by 5 bases and J by 0 bases, with 2 bases of the junction left unmatched. CDR3 sequence (DNA): TGCGCCAGCAGTCGGGACAGGGGGCTGAACACTGAAGCTTTCTTT. This encodes CASSRDRGLNTEAFF.

This clonotype has ten or more counts. The genes are TRBV12-3 or TRBV12-4 and TRBJ2-1; D unresolved. CDR3 size: 14 residues. Trimming shortened V by 1 base and J by 6 bases, and 10 bases separated the two germline ends. CDR3 bases: TGTGCCAGCAGTTTAGGGCTCAAAACCAATGAGCAGTTCTTC. This gives the protein CASSLGLKTNEQFF.

This clonotype was seen at least ten times. The gene calls are TRBV6-5 and TRBJ2-7, with D possibly matching TRBD2 (5 bases). The CDR3 is 11 residues long. Trimming stripped 6 bases from V and 4 bases from J, with 7 bases between. In germline, CDR1 is MNHEY, CDR2 SVGAGI. CDR3: CASRGVYEQYF. CDR3 DNA: TGTGCCAGCAGGGGAGTTTACGAGCAGTACTTC.

In its sample, this clonotype was seen many times. The chain joins TRBV6-5 to TRBJ2-3; possibly TRBD1 or TRBD2 for D (5 bases each). Trimming removed 2 bases at V and 1 base at J, with 10 bases between. The CDR3 runs to 15 residues. Germline CDR1 MNHEY, CDR2 SVGAGI. CDR3 in amino acids: CASSYGGLGTDTQYF. The CDR3 nucleotides read TGTGCCAGCAGTTACGGGGGTCTAGGCACAGATACGCAGTATTTT.

This clonotype is categorized as medium-sized. J is TRBJ1-2 and V is TRBV20-1; possible D gene TRBD1, 5 bases. The CDR3 has 14 amino acids. Trimming removed 0 bases at V and 4 bases at J, with 12 bases between. From germline, CDR1 is DFQATT and CDR2 SNEGSKA (reference sequence). CDR3 loop: CSARDPGDLYGYTF. CDR3 coding DNA: TGCAGTGCTAGAGATCCGGGGGACCTCTATGGCTACACCTTC.

This clonotype came up a few times. One end of the junction does not line up with germline, which may come from a read error. The chain carries TRBV20-1 and TRBJ1-5; possibly TRBD1 for D (6 bases). Germline values: CDR1 DFQATT, CDR2 SNEGSKA (reference sequence). CDR3 length: 13 residues. The CDR3 sequence: CSARWQGNQPQNF. The CDR3 DNA reads TGCAGTGCTAGATGGCAGGGGAATCAGCCCCAGAATTTT.

Many counts were recorded for this clonotype. One junction end does not reproduce the germline sequence, and a read error may be involved. The chain employs TRBV29-1 and TRBJ1-5, with D perhaps TRBD1 (5 bases). CDR3 length: 15 residues. Germline V gene data show CDR1 as SQVTM and CDR2 as ANQGSEA. The CDR3 DNA reads TGCAGCGTCGGGGACTTCGCTGCACAATCTGGGCCCCAGAATTTT. Translation gives CSVGDFAAQSGPQNF.

At least ten counts were recorded for this clonotype. V and J are TRBV7-8 and TRBJ1-1; 7 nucleotides agree with TRBD1. This CDR3 region has 13 residues. The junction had 2 bases not matched to a gene; V was cut back by 3 bases and J by 4 bases. Per germline, CDR1 SGHVS and CDR2 FQNEAQ. CDR3 region: CASSLTGPTEAFF. The CDR3 DNA reads as TGTGCCAGCAGCTTGACAGGGCCCACTGAAGCTTTCTTT. The full variable domain, completed using reference TRBV7-8 and TRBJ1-1, is GAGVSQSPRYKVAKRGQDVALRCDPISGHVSLFWYQQALGQGPEFLTYFQNEAQLDKSGLPSDRFFAERPEGSVSTLKIQRTQQEDSAVYLCASSLTGPTEAFFGQGTRLTVV.

There are many counts of this clonotype. The chain couples TRBV7-3 to TRBJ1-1; 7 positions match TRBD1. V was clipped by 5 bases and J by 4 bases; unmatched bases: 4. This CDR3 comprises 13 residues. Germline V CDR1 and CDR2: SGHTA, FQGTGA. CDR3 protein: CASSTTGSTEAFF. CDR3 coding DNA: TGTGCCAGCAGCACGACAGGGTCCACTGAAGCTTTCTTT.

This clonotype was picked up many times. The chain carries TRBV6-2 or TRBV6-3 and TRBJ2-3; TRBD2 might be the D (5 bases). Germline CDR1 MNHEY, CDR2 SVGEGT. Trimming took 8 bases from V and 2 from J, leaving 14 bases between them. This CDR3 has 14 amino acids. The CDR3 bases are TGTGCCAGCCGAGGGTCCTATTACACAGATACGCAGTATTTT. It codes for CASRGSYYTDTQYF.

This clonotype occurred many times. This chain connects TRBV20-1 to TRBJ2-7; D gene unclear. V was pared by 0 bases and J by 3 bases, with 9 bases between. Germline V gene lookup returns CDR1 DFQATT and CDR2 SNEGSKA (reference sequence). The length of the CDR3 is 13 residues. CDR3 bases: TGCAGTGCTAGAGATGTAAAGCACTACGAGCAGTACTTC. Protein product: CSARDVKHYEQYF.

This clonotype was counted at least ten times. The chain recombines TRBV7-2 with TRBJ2-7; 9 bases align to TRBD1. In germline, CDR1 is SGHTA, CDR2 FQGNSA. The trim removed 5 bases at V and 3 bases at J, leaving 8 bases unmatched. This CDR3 is 15 amino acids long. The CDR3 loop is CASSPAQGAGYEQYF. Here the CDR3 DNA reads TGTGCCAGCAGCCCGGCACAGGGGGCGGGCTACGAGCAGTACTTC.